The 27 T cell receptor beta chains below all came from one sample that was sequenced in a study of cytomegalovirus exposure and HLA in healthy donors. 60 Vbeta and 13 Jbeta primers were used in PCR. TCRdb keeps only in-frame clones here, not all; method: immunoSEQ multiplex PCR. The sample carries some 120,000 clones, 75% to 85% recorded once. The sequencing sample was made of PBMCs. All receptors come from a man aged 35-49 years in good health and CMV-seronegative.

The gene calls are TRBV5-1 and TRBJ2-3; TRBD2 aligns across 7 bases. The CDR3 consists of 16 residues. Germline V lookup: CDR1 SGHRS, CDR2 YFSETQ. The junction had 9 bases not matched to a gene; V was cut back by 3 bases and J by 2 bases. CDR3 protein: CASSSRGGTFTDTQYF. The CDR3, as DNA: TGCGCCAGCAGCTCCCGGGGAGGGACCTTCACAGATACGCAGTATTTT.

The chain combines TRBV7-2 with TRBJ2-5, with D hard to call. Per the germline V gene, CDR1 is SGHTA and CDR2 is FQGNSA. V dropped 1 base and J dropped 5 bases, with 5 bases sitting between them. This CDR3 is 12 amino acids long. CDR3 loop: CTSSLVEETQYF. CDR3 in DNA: TGTACCAGCAGCTTAGTAGAGGAGACCCAGTACTTC.

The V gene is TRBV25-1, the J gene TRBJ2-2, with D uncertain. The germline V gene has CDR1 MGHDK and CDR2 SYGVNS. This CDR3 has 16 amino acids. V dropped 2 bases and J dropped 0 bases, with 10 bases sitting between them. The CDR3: CASSEPVAANTGELFF. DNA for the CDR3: TGTGCCAGCAGTGAACCCGTGGCAGCGAACACCGGGGAGCTGTTTTTT.

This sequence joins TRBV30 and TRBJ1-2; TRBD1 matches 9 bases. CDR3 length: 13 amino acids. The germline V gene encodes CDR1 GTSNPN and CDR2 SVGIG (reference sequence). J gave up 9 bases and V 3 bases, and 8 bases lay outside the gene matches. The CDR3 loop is CAWRPGQGSSYTF. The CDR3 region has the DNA TGTGCCTGGAGACCCGGACAGGGGAGCAGCTACACCTTC. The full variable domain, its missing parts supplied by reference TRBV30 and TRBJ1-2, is SQTIHQWPATLVQPVGSPLSLECTVEGTSNPNLYWYRQAAGRGLQLLFYSVGIGQISSEVPQNLSASRPQDRQFILSSKKLLLSDSGFYLCAWRPGQGSSYTFGSGTRLTVV.

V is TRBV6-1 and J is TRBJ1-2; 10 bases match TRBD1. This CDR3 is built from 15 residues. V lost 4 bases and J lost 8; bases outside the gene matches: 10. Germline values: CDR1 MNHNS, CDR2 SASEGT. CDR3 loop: CASSADPGTGVGYTF. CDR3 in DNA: TGTGCCAGCAGTGCCGACCCCGGGACAGGGGTAGGCTACACCTTC.

The CDR3 protein is CASREPGGTEAFF. CDR3 bases: TGTGCCAGCAGGGAGCCGGGGGGCACTGAAGCTTTCTTT. The genes are TRBV25-1 and TRBJ1-1; maybe TRBD1 (5 bases). Trimming shortened V by 6 bases and J by 4 bases, and 12 bases separated the two germline ends. Germline CDR1 is MGHDK and CDR2 is SYGVNS. The CDR3 spans 13 residues.

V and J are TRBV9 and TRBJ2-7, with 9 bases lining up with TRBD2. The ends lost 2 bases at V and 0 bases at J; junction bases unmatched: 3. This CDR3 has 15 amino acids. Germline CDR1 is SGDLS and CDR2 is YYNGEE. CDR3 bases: TGTGCCAGCAGCGTCGGGCGGGAGGGCTCCTACGAGCAGTACTTC. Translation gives CASSVGREGSYEQYF.

The CDR3 loop is CASSPDRQGLDEQFF. CDR3 DNA: TGTGCCAGCTCACCGGACCGACAGGGTCTAGATGAGCAGTTCTTC. V gene TRBV18 combines with J gene TRBJ2-1; 7 positions match TRBD1. The germline V gene has CDR1 KGHSH and CDR2 LQKENI. With 3 bases clipped from V and 8 bases from J, the junction kept 10 bases outside the gene matches. The CDR3 spans 15 residues.

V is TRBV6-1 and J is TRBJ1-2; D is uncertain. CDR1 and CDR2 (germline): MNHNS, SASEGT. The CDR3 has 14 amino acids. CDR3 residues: CTGEEGGTNYGYTF. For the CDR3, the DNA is TGTACCGGGGAGGAAGGAGGGACTAACTATGGCTACACCTTC.

This CDR3 reads CASSQLRSGTETQYF. The CDR3 nucleotides read TGCGCCAGCAGCCAGCTACGTAGCGGGACTGAGACCCAGTACTTC. The chain combines TRBV4-1 with TRBJ2-5, with 8 bases matching TRBD2. Germline CDR1 reads MGHRA; CDR2 reads YSYEKL. The CDR3 runs to 15 residues. J was trimmed by 5 bases and V by 3 bases; bases with no gene match: 8.

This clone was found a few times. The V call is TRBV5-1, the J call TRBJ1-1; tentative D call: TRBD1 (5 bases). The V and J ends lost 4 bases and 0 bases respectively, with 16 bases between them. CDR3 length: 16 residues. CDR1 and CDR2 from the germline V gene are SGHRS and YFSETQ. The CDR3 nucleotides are TGCGCCAGCAGCCCTTCCGTGGGACTACTGAACACTGAAGCTTTCTTT. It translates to CASSPSVGLLNTEAFF.

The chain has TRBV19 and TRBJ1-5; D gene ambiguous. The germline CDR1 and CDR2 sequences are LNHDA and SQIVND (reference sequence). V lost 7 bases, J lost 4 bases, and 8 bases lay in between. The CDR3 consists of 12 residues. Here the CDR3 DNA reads TGTGCCAGTATAGCCGAAAATCAGCCCCAGCATTTT. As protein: CASIAENQPQHF.

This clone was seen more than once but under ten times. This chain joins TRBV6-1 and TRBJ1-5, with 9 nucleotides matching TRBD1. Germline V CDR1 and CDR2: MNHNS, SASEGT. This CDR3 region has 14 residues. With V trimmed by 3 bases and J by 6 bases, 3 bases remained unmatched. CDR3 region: CASSDTGGVQPQHF. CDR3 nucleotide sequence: TGTGCCAGCAGTGATACAGGGGGCGTTCAGCCCCAGCATTTT.

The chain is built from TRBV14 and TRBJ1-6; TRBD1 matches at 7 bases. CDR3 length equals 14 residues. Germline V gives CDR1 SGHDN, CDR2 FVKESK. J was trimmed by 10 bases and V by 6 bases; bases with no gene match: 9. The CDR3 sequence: CASSHGTASSPLHF. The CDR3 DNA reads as TGTGCCAGCAGTCACGGGACAGCCAGCTCACCCCTCCACTTT.

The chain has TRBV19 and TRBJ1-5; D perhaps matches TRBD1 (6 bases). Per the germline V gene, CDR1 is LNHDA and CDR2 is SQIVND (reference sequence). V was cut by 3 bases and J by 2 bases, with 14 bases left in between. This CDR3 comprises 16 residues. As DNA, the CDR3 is TGTGCCAGTAGTATTTGGGGCAGGGGTGGCAATCAGCCCCAGCATTTT. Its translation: CASSIWGRGGNQPQHF.

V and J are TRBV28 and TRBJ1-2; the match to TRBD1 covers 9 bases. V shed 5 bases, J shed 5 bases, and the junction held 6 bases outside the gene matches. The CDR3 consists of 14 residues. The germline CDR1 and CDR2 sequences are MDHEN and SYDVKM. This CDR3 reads CASSPRTGVYGYTF. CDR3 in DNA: TGTGCCAGCAGTCCGAGGACAGGGGTTTATGGCTACACCTTC.

CDR3 nucleotide sequence: TGCGCCAGCAGCTTGGTCGGGGGTATAGACGAGCAGTACTTC. Encoded protein: CASSLVGGIDEQYF. The V gene is TRBV5-1, the J gene TRBJ2-7, with TRBD2 as a possible D gene (6 bases). The CDR3 consists of 14 residues. Germline CDR1 reads SGHRS; CDR2 reads YFSETQ. V lost 0 bases and J 5 bases, leaving 12 bases between the germline ends.

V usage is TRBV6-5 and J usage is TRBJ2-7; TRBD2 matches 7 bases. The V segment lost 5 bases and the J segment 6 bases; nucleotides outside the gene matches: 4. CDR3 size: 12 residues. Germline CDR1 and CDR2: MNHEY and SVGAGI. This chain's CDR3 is CASSRSSGEQYF. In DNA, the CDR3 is TGTGCCAGCAGTAGATCTAGCGGCGAGCAGTACTTC.

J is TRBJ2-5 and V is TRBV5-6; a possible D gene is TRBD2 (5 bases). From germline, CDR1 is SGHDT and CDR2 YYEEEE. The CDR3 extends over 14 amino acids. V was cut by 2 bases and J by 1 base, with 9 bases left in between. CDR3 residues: CASSFRTFQETQYF. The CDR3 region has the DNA TGTGCCAGCAGCTTCAGGACTTTCCAAGAGACCCAGTACTTC.

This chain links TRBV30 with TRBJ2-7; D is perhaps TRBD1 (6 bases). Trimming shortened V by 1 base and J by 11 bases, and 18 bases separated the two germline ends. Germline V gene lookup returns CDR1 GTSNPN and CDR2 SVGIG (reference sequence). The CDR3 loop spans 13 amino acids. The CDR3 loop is CAWSGTVPSTEYF. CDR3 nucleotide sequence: TGTGCCTGGAGTGGGACAGTGCCTAGTACGGAGTACTTC.

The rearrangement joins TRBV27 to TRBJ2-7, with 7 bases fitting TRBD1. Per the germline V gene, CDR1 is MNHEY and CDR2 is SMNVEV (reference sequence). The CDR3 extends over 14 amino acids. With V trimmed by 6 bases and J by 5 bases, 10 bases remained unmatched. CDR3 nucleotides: TGTGCCAGCAGATCAAACGACAGGGTCCACGAGCAGTACTTC. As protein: CASRSNDRVHEQYF.

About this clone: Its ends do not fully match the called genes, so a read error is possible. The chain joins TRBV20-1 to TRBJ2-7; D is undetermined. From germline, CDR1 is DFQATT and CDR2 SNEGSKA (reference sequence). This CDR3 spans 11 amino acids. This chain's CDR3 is CSASEQNSLGF. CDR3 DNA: TGCAGTGCTAGCGAACAGAACTCCCTCGGCTTC.

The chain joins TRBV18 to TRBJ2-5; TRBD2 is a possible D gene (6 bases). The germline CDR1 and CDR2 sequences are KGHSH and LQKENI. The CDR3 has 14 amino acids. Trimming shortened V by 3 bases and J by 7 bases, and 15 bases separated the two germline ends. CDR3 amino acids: CASSPEGSKGTQYF. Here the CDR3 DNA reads TGTGCCAGCTCACCGGAGGGCTCCAAGGGGACCCAGTACTTC.

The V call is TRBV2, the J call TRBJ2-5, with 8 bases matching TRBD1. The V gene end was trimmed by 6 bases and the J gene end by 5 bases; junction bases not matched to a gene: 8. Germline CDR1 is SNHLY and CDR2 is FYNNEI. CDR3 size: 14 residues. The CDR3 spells CASSRQGFFETQYF. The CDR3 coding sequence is TGTGCCAGCAGCAGACAGGGGTTCTTCGAGACCCAGTACTTC.

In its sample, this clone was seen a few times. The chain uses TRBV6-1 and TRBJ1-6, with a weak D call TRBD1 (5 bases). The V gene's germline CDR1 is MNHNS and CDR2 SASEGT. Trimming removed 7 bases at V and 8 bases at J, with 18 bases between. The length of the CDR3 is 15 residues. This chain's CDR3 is CASMLASLGDSPLHF. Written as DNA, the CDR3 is TGTGCCAGCATGTTGGCCTCTCTAGGGGATTCACCCCTCCACTTT.

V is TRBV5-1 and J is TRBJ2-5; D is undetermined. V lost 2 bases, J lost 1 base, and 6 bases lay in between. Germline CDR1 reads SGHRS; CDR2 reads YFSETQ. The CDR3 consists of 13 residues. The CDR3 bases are TGCGCCAGCAGCTTTAGTATCCAAGAGACCCAGTACTTC. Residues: CASSFSIQETQYF.

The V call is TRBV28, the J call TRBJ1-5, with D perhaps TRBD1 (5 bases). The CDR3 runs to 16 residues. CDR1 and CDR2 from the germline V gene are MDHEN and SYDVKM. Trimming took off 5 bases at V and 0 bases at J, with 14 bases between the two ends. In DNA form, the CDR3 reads TGTGCCAGCAGTCCCCCGGGGGAGGTTAGCAATCAGCCCCAGCATTTT. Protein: CASSPPGEVSNQPQHF.